These 31 T cell receptor beta chains share one sample of origin, sequenced in a study of control samples from healthy donors and cancer patients. Only in-frame clones appear in the TCRdb table, and some are missing; sequencing was by immunoSEQ multiplex PCR. Seen in this sample are about 190,000 clones; the ten most common clones hold 2.2%. Sequencing was done on a sample of blood. All receptors come from a woman in her twenties or thirties in good health.

The CDR3 loop is CASSPQGTEAFF. The CDR3 nucleotides read TGTGCCAGCAGCCCGCAGGGTACTGAAGCTTTCTTT. The chain employs TRBV7-2 and TRBJ1-1; tentatively, D is TRBD1 (5 bases). The CDR3 totals 12 residues. Germline V CDR1 and CDR2: SGHTA, FQGNSA. Trimming stripped 5 bases from V and 5 bases from J, with 9 bases between.

V and J are TRBV6-2 or TRBV6-3 and TRBJ1-5; possibly TRBD1 for D (5 bases). The CDR3 totals 14 residues. Germline lookup yields CDR1 MNHEY and CDR2 SVGEGT. Trimming shortened V by 5 bases and J by 3 bases, and 11 bases separated the two germline ends. The CDR3 DNA reads TGTGCCAGCAGTAGCTGGGGGTACAATCAGCCCCAGCATTTT. Translated, it gives CASSSWGYNQPQHF.

This chain connects TRBV3-1 (or the pseudogene TRBV3-2) to TRBJ2-3; no reliable D call. V lost 1 base to trimming and J lost 4 bases, with 18 bases between them. Germline V gives CDR1 LGHDT, CDR2 YNNKEL (reference sequence). This CDR3 has 17 amino acids. As DNA, the CDR3 is TGTGCCAGCAGCCAAGGTGGGTCCCCAGGTTACGCAGATACGCAGTATTTT. Encoded protein: CASSQGGSPGYADTQYF.

V is TRBV28 and J is TRBJ2-7; 9 nucleotides agree with TRBD1. Germline V CDR1 and CDR2: MDHEN, SYDVKM. The V and J ends lost 5 bases and 6 bases, in that order; junction bases with no gene match: 5. The CDR3 length is 13 residues. This CDR3 reads CASSTYRGPEQYF. CDR3 bases: TGTGCCAGCAGTACATACAGGGGGCCCGAGCAGTACTTC.

Turning to this clone: Other DNA sequences in the same sample also yield this CDR3. This chain links TRBV12-3 or TRBV12-4 with TRBJ1-1; D remains ambiguous. Trimming took off 3 bases at V and 0 bases at J, with 5 bases between the two ends. The CDR3 contains 13 residues. CDR3 coding DNA: TGTGCCAGCAGTTTTTCTGTGAACACTGAAGCTTTCTTT. Protein sequence: CASSFSVNTEAFF.

Concerning this clone itself: At one end the junction does not follow the germline gene, possibly because of a read error. The rearrangement joins TRBV5-1 to TRBJ2-3, with TRBD1 identical over 9 bases. Germline V gene data show CDR1 as SGHRS and CDR2 as YFSETQ. This CDR3 comprises 15 residues. The DNA of the CDR3 is TGCGCCAGCAGCCCGGGACAGGGTAACACATATACGCAGTATTTT. Translation: CASSPGQGNTYTQYF.

CDR3 DNA: TGTGCCAGCAGCGTATTAGATCGTCCAGGGGGAGGTGAGCAGTTCTTC. Translated, it gives CASSVLDRPGGGEQFF. The rearrangement uses TRBV9 and TRBJ2-1; D perhaps matches TRBD1 (7 bases). Germline V lookup: CDR1 SGDLS, CDR2 YYNGEE. The CDR3 sequence is 16 residues long. V was trimmed by 1 base and J by 9 bases, leaving 20 bases between them.

The chain couples TRBV7-5 to TRBJ1-4. TRBV7-5 corresponds to a pseudogene. This CDR3 has 17 residues. CDR3 bases: TGTGCCAGTGGGTGTGGCAGGGAGCTTGTGGCTAATGAAAAACTGTTTTTT. As protein: CASGCGRELVANEKLFF.

This sequence joins TRBV19 and TRBJ2-6; the match to TRBD1 covers 10 bases. After removal of 4 bases from V and 2 bases from J, the junction contained 5 bases not matched to a gene. The germline gives CDR1 LNHDA, CDR2 SQIVND (reference sequence). This CDR3 spans 17 amino acids. The CDR3 loop is CASSTRQGATGANVLTF. The CDR3 nucleotides are TGTGCCAGTAGTACCCGACAGGGGGCCACTGGGGCCAACGTCCTGACTTTC.

This chain uses TRBV28 with TRBJ1-5; 7 positions match TRBD1. The V segment lost 3 bases and the J segment 5 bases; nucleotides outside the gene matches: 4. The CDR3 length is 14 residues. Germline values: CDR1 MDHEN, CDR2 SYDVKM. CDR3 amino acids: CASSLWTGHQPQHF. CDR3 nucleotide sequence: TGTGCCAGCAGTTTGTGGACAGGACATCAGCCCCAGCATTTT.

This chain joins TRBV6-5 and TRBJ2-3; D unclear. Looked up from germline, CDR1 is MNHEY and CDR2 is SVGAGI. V shed 2 bases and J shed 2 bases, with 8 bases lying between them. This CDR3 contains 14 residues. In DNA form, the CDR3 reads TGTGCCAGCAGTTACGGAGACCCCACAGATACGCAGTATTTT. Translating it yields CASSYGDPTDTQYF.

The chain has TRBV5-6 and TRBJ1-2, with D uncertain. CDR3 length: 14 residues. From germline, CDR1 is SGHDT and CDR2 YYEEEE. With 0 bases removed from V and 1 base from J, the gap between germline ends came to 7 bases. CDR3 in DNA: TGTGCCAGCAGCTTGGGTCAGATTAACTATGGCTACACCTTC. Residues: CASSLGQINYGYTF.

This chain connects TRBV6-5 to TRBJ1-3, with D possibly TRBD1 on 6 matching bases. The CDR3 has 15 residues. With 2 bases removed from V and 4 bases from J, the gap between germline ends came to 12 bases. CDR1 is MNHEY, CDR2 SVGAGI, per germline. CDR3 in amino acids: CASSYGQGNGNTIYF. CDR3 DNA: TGTGCCAGCAGTTACGGGCAGGGGAACGGAAACACCATATATTTT.

The rearrangement joins TRBV18 to TRBJ2-3; tentatively, D is TRBD1 or TRBD2 (7 bases each). Trimming removed 4 bases at V and 3 bases at J, with 20 bases between. The CDR3 is 17 residues long. CDR1 KGHSH and CDR2 LQKENI come from the germline V gene. As DNA, the CDR3 is TGTGCCAGCTCACTCGAGCAGGGGGGGACCCCAACAGATACGCAGTATTTT. Translated, it gives CASSLEQGGTPTDTQYF.

V is TRBV7-8 and J is TRBJ1-2; weak D call: TRBD1 (5 bases). CDR3 length equals 16 residues. Germline CDR1 is SGHVS and CDR2 is FQNEAQ. With 0 bases removed from V and 0 bases from J, the gap between germline ends came to 11 bases. The CDR3 region has the DNA TGTGCCAGCAGCTTAGCGCGCTCAGGGCCTAACTATGGCTACACCTTC. Protein product: CASSLARSGPNYGYTF.

V and J are TRBV2 and TRBJ2-4; 8 bases line up with TRBD2. CDR3 size: 13 residues. Germline trimming cut 11 bases from V and 6 bases from J; bases unmatched to any gene: 9. Germline CDR1 is SNHLY and CDR2 is FYNNEI. This chain's CDR3 is CAVHGGDLNIQYF. The DNA of the CDR3 is TGTGCCGTCCACGGGGGGGACTTAAACATTCAGTACTTC.

This chain connects TRBV7-9 to TRBJ1-5; TRBD1 matches 9 bases. Germline CDR1 and CDR2: SEHNR and FQNEAQ (reference sequence). The J segment lost 3 bases and the V segment lost 2 bases, leaving 2 bases of the junction unmatched. This CDR3 has 15 residues. CDR3 amino acids: CASSLWTGANQPQHF. In DNA, the CDR3 is TGTGCCAGCAGCTTATGGACAGGGGCCAATCAGCCCCAGCATTTT.

The chain has TRBV18 and TRBJ1-1, with D unresolved. The germline V and J ends were trimmed by 3 bases and 6 bases, with 14 bases remaining between them. The CDR3 runs to 14 residues. Germline CDR1 KGHSH, CDR2 LQKENI. CDR3 amino acids: CASSPTPAGSEAFF. DNA for the CDR3: TGTGCCAGCTCACCCACTCCCGCGGGGTCTGAAGCTTTCTTT.

The J gene is TRBJ2-7, the V gene TRBV29-1, with 9 bases matching TRBD1. Germline CDR1 is SQVTM and CDR2 is ANQGSEA. Trimming at V came to 3 bases and at J to 3 bases, leaving 9 bases not matched to a gene. This CDR3 comprises 15 residues. The CDR3 DNA follows: TGCAGCGTTGATCGCGGACAGGGGACTTTCTACGAGCAGTACTTC. Its protein product is CSVDRGQGTFYEQYF.

The CDR3: CASSYSGQLSGNTIYF. DNA for the CDR3: TGTGCCAGCAGTTACTCGGGTCAGCTCTCTGGAAACACCATATATTTT. This rearrangement joins TRBV6-2 or TRBV6-3 to TRBJ1-3; D is ambiguous. The CDR3 extends over 16 amino acids. Germline assignment: CDR1 MNHEY and CDR2 SVGEGT. Trimming pared 0 bases from V and 0 bases from J, leaving 9 bases between.

The chain carries TRBV10-2 and TRBJ1-1; D is unclear. There are 15 residues in the CDR3. CDR1 WSHSY and CDR2 SAAADI come from the germline V gene. Deletions cut 1 base from V and 2 bases from J, with 11 bases between. Written as DNA, the CDR3 is TGCGCCAGCAGTGAGTACGGCAGCTATAACACTGAAGCTTTCTTT. Its translation is CASSEYGSYNTEAFF.

The J gene is TRBJ2-5, the V gene TRBV10-1; D possibly corresponds to TRBD1 (6 bases). V lost 2 bases and J lost 4, with 8 bases in between. The germline V gene encodes CDR1 WNHNN and CDR2 SYGVQD (reference sequence). The CDR3 length is 13 residues. CDR3 sequence: CASSEGGAETQYF. CDR3 nucleotides: TGCGCCAGCAGTGAGGGGGGCGCAGAGACCCAGTACTTC.

The V gene is TRBV28, the J gene TRBJ2-5; D remains unclear. V lost 1 base and J lost 3, with 24 bases in between. Germline CDR1 and CDR2: MDHEN and SYDVKM. The CDR3 is 19 residues long. This CDR3 is CASSLLSPPATQAKETQYF. CDR3 nucleotides: TGTGCCAGCAGTTTATTAAGCCCCCCGGCAACACAAGCGAAAGAGACCCAGTACTTC.

The chain joins TRBV11-2 to TRBJ1-3, with a tentative D call TRBD1 (6 bases). Germline CDR1 reads SGHAT; CDR2 reads FQNNGV. This CDR3 comprises 16 residues. Between the trimmed V and J ends, which lost 5 bases and 0 bases, there was a span of 14 bases. CDR3 residues: CASSPRGISSGNTIYF. The CDR3 DNA reads as TGTGCCAGCAGCCCCAGGGGTATCAGCTCTGGAAACACCATATATTTT.

This rearrangement joins TRBV11-2 to TRBJ2-1; D unresolved. CDR1 and CDR2 from the germline V gene are SGHAT and FQNNGV. This CDR3 has 14 residues. V was clipped by 3 bases and J by 7 bases, with 13 bases between them. CDR3 coding DNA: TGTGCCAGCAGCTTCGGACCAGTCAGGAATGAGCAGTTCTTC. Translated: CASSFGPVRNEQFF.

The V gene is TRBV2, the J gene TRBJ1-4; TRBD1 agrees at 8 bases. J gave up 6 bases and V 6 bases, and 12 bases lay outside the gene matches. Germline lookup yields CDR1 SNHLY and CDR2 FYNNEI. CDR3 length: 16 residues. The CDR3 sequence: CASRTPGGASYEKLFF. The CDR3 DNA follows: TGTGCCAGCAGGACTCCAGGGGGCGCGTCCTATGAAAAACTGTTTTTT.

The gene calls are TRBV29-1 and TRBJ2-1; D unclear. CDR1 SQVTM and CDR2 ANQGSEA come from the germline V gene. V was cut by 2 bases and J by 1 base, with 3 bases left in between. There are 12 residues in the CDR3. The DNA for the CDR3 is TGCAGCGTTGAACAGTCCTACAATGAGCAGTTCTTC. Translation: CSVEQSYNEQFF.

The chain recombines TRBV7-2 with TRBJ1-2; D is possibly TRBD1 (6 bases). The V gene lost 5 bases and the J gene lost 8 bases, with 21 bases spanning the gap. Germline values: CDR1 SGHTA, CDR2 FQGNSA. The CDR3 loop spans 15 amino acids. In DNA form, the CDR3 reads TGTGCCAGCAGCCCGGGTGGGGGGCTGTGGGACGGCTACACCTTC. Encoded protein: CASSPGGGLWDGYTF.

This chain links TRBV19 with TRBJ1-1; the D gene is possibly TRBD1 (6 bases). V lost 10 bases, J lost 2 bases, and 14 bases lay in between. The length of the CDR3 is 13 residues. In germline, CDR1 is LNHDA, CDR2 SQIVND (reference sequence). CDR3 bases: TGTGCCACCAGGCCACAGGGAAACACTGAAGCTTTCTTT. Translated, it gives CATRPQGNTEAFF.

CDR3 DNA sequence: TGCAGCGCAGTCCGGGACAGCACGCCATACGAGCAGTACTTC. This encodes CSAVRDSTPYEQYF. This chain uses TRBV29-1 with TRBJ2-7; the match to TRBD1 covers 7 bases. The CDR3 totals 14 residues. The V segment lost 7 bases and the J segment 4 bases; nucleotides outside the gene matches: 13. Germline V gene sequence: CDR1 SQVTM, CDR2 ANQGSEA.

The genes are TRBV19 and TRBJ1-1, with D possibly TRBD1 on 6 matching bases. Germline assignment: CDR1 LNHDA and CDR2 SQIVND (reference sequence). Trimming took 5 bases from V and 2 from J, leaving 12 bases between them. This CDR3 spans 14 amino acids. CDR3 coding DNA: TGTGCCAGTAGTTTCCAGGGGCACAACACTGAAGCTTTCTTT. Its translation is CASSFQGHNTEAFF.